A single T cell receptor beta chain is shown here with its context. Antigen specificity is unknown. The data originate from a study of metastatic and nonmetastatic thyroid tumors. About the study: The authors compared repertoires across blood and tumor or nodule tissue from malignant and benign thyroid patients. Study-wide points: According to reports, the diversity of TCR beta was significantly higher in malignant thyroid tumors than in benign nodules, and this held in both blood and tumor samples.

Authors' methods: Researchers built a distant-metastasis classifier for papillary thyroid cancer that drew on CDR3 differences across clinicopathological groups. TCRdb re-clonotyped the PCR reads via MiXCR. Clone size and V and J calls follow TCRdb, not the original study. The data contain some 42,000 clones, about 26% of them singletons. Nobody among the patients had been given any treatment before thyroid surgery. The source of this sequence is a male donor with papillary thyroid cancer or a benign thyroid nodule (not recorded which). Some clones in this sample may be carry-over from other donors' samples. The specimen was blood.

CDR3 DNA sequence: TGTGCCAGCAGCGTACGGGACACCTACACAGATACGCAGTATTTT. Amino acids: CASSVRDTYTDTQYF. This chain links TRBV9 with TRBJ2-3; tentative D call: TRBD1 (6 bases). Germline loops: CDR1 SGDLS, CDR2 YYNGEE. Trimming pared 1 base from V and 2 bases from J, leaving 11 bases between. The CDR3 runs to 15 residues.